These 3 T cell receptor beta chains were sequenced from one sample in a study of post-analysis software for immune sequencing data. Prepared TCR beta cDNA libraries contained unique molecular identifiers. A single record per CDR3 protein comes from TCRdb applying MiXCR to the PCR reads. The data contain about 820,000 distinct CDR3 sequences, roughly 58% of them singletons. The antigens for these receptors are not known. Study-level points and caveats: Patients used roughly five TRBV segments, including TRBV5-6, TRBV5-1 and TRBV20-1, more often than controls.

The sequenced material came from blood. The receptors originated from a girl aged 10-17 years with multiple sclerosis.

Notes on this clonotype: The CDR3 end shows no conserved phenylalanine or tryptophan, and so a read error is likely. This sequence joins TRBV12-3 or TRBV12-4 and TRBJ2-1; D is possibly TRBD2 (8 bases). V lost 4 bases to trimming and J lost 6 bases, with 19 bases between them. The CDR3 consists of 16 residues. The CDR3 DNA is TGTGCCAGCAGTTCACAGGGGACTAGGCTCCGCAATGAGCAGTTCTGC. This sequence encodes CASSSQGTRLRNEQFC.

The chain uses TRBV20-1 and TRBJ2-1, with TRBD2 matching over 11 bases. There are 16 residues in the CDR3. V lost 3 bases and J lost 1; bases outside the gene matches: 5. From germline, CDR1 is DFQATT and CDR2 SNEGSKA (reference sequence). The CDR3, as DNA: TGCAGTGCTAGGTCACTAGCGGGAGAGTCCTACAATGAGCAGTTCTTC. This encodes CSARSLAGESYNEQFF.

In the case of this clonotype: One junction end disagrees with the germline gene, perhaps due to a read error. CDR3 DNA sequence: TGTGCCAGCAGTAGACTCCTAGGGGGCGACGGGGCCTACGAGCAGTACTTC. It is translated as CASSRLLGGDGAYEQYF. J is TRBJ2-7 and V is TRBV19, with 7 bases lining up with TRBD1. Germline V gives CDR1 LNHDA, CDR2 SQIVND (reference sequence). The CDR3 has 17 residues.